Listed below are T cell receptor beta chains from one sample, sequenced in a study of blood T cells in healthy people across ages. TCRdb processed the 5' RACE reads anew with MiXCR; each CDR3 protein has one entry. The table records roughly 2 million distinct CDR3 sequences, around half of them present only once. Sequencing used blood. These receptors were taken from a woman aged 35 to 49 in good health. Both conserved end residues are part of each CDR3. A D gene is named only where the DNA matches it firmly. Clone size, where shown, is once, few, many, or a class for clones that have expanded.

clone size: few; D gene: NA; V gene: TRBV27; J gene: TRBJ2-1; CDR3 protein: CASSPRRTPPGDNEQFF; CDR3 DNA: TGTGCCAGCAGTCCAAGGAGGACCCCGCCGGGGGACAATGAGCAGTTCTTC
clone size: few; D gene: TRBD1; V gene: TRBV7-2; J gene: TRBJ1-2; CDR3 protein: CASSLTGFDGYTF; CDR3 DNA: TGTGCCAGCAGCTTGACAGGGTTCGATGGCTACACCTTC
clone size: NA; D gene: NA; V gene: TRBV5-1; J gene: TRBJ2-3; CDR3 protein: CASSLWGDSTDTQYF; CDR3 DNA: TGCGCCAGCAGCTTGTGGGGGGATAGCACAGATACGCAGTATTTT
clone size: NA; D gene: NA; V gene: TRBV11-2; J gene: TRBJ2-7; CDR3 protein: CASSWVEHEQYF; CDR3 DNA: TGTGCCAGCAGCTGGGTGGAACACGAGCAGTACTTC
clone size: NA; D gene: TRBD2; V gene: TRBV7-2; J gene: TRBJ2-3; CDR3 protein: CASSGQTSGGAGSTDTQYF; CDR3 DNA: TGTGCCAGCAGCGGACAGACTAGCGGGGGGGCTGGTAGCACAGATACGCAGTATTTT
clone size: few; D gene: NA; V gene: TRBV2; J gene: TRBJ2-3; CDR3 protein: CASGGDIFTDTQYF; CDR3 DNA: TGTGCCAGCGGGGGGGACATATTCACAGATACGCAGTATTTT
clone size: NA; D gene: NA; V gene: TRBV5-5; J gene: TRBJ2-4; CDR3 protein: CASSLPAAPEQYF; CDR3 DNA: TGTGCCAGCAGCCTCCCTGCTGCACCGGAGCAGTACTTC
clone size: NA; D gene: TRBD1; V gene: TRBV6-5; J gene: TRBJ1-1; CDR3 protein: CASRNPGGRTEAFF; CDR3 DNA: TGTGCCAGCAGGAACCCAGGGGGCCGCACTGAAGCTTTCTTT
clone size: few; D gene: NA; V gene: TRBV7-9; J gene: TRBJ1-2; CDR3 protein: CASSLDTVGGYTF; CDR3 DNA: TGTGCCAGCAGCTTAGACACGGTGGGGGGCTACACCTTC
clone size: few; D gene: TRBD1; V gene: TRBV5-1; J gene: TRBJ2-1; CDR3 protein: CASTTGTATYNEQFF; CDR3 DNA: TGCGCCAGCACCACCGGGACAGCCACCTACAATGAGCAGTTCTTC
clone size: NA; D gene: NA; V gene: TRBV25-1; J gene: TRBJ2-7; CDR3 protein: CASSDIRVGYEQYF; CDR3 DNA: TGTGCCAGCAGTGACATCAGGGTAGGGTACGAGCAGTACTTC
clone size: NA; D gene: NA; V gene: TRBV20-1; J gene: TRBJ2-5; CDR3 protein: CSAPTAGWETQYF; CDR3 DNA: TGCAGTGCTCCAACTGCGGGTTGGGAGACCCAGTACTTC
clone size: NA; D gene: TRBD2; V gene: TRBV29-1; J gene: TRBJ2-3; CDR3 protein: CSVVSSGGSTDTQYF; CDR3 DNA: TGCAGCGTTGTTTCTAGCGGGGGGAGCACAGATACGCAGTATTTT
clone size: NA; D gene: TRBD2; V gene: TRBV5-6; J gene: TRBJ2-5; CDR3 protein: CASSHLAGLKETQYF; CDR3 DNA: TGTGCCAGCAGCCACTTAGCGGGGCTGAAAGAGACCCAGTACTTC
clone size: NA; D gene: NA; V gene: TRBV27; J gene: TRBJ2-4; CDR3 protein: CASSSPGGITAKNIQYF; CDR3 DNA: TGTGCCAGCAGTAGTCCAGGGGGGATAACGGCCAAAAACATTCAGTACTTC
clone size: NA; D gene: TRBD2; V gene: TRBV13; J gene: TRBJ2-1; CDR3 protein: CASSLQAGADNEQFF; CDR3 DNA: TGTGCCAGCAGCTTACAAGCGGGGGCCGACAATGAGCAGTTTTTC
clone size: NA; D gene: TRBD1; V gene: TRBV5-1; J gene: TRBJ1-6; CDR3 protein: CASSSDWDRDSPLHF; CDR3 DNA: TGCGCCAGCAGCTCCGATTGGGACAGGGATTCACCCCTCCACTTT
clone size: NA; D gene: NA; V gene: TRBV27; J gene: TRBJ2-7; CDR3 protein: CASSLLGGSLGQYF; CDR3 DNA: TGTGCCAGCAGTTTACTGGGGGGCTCCCTCGGGCAGTACTTC
clone size: NA; D gene: NA; V gene: TRBV12-3/TRBV12-4; J gene: TRBJ2-3; CDR3 protein: CASSPTGSILDTQYF; CDR3 DNA: TGTGCCAGCAGCCCCACAGGGAGTATACTGGATACGCAGTATTTT
clone size: NA; D gene: NA; V gene: TRBV10-3; J gene: TRBJ2-5; CDR3 protein: CAISEGDRVEQYF; CDR3 DNA: TGTGCCATCAGTGAAGGGGACCGGGTGGAGCAGTACTTC
clone size: few; D gene: TRBD1; V gene: TRBV29-1; J gene: TRBJ1-2; CDR3 protein: CSVEDRVKGYTF; CDR3 DNA: TGCAGCGTTGAGGACAGGGTGAAGGGCTACACCTTC
clone size: NA; D gene: TRBD2; V gene: TRBV12-3/TRBV12-4; J gene: TRBJ2-7; CDR3 protein: CASSPRAGAPSYNEQYF; CDR3 DNA: TGTGCCAGCAGTCCTAGAGCGGGGGCCCCCTCCTACAATGAGCAGTACTTC
clone size: NA; D gene: NA; V gene: TRBV27; J gene: TRBJ2-5; CDR3 protein: CASSPSTGRGIAETQYF; CDR3 DNA: TGTGCCAGCAGTCCATCTACAGGGCGGGGGATTGCGGAGACCCAGTACTTC
clone size: NA; D gene: NA; V gene: TRBV27; J gene: TRBJ2-7; CDR3 protein: CASSISSGRGYEQYF; CDR3 DNA: TGTGCCAGCAGTATATCGAGTGGCAGGGGCTACGAGCAGTACTTC
clone size: NA; D gene: TRBD2; V gene: TRBV11-2; J gene: TRBJ2-3; CDR3 protein: CASRGRTSGGTDTQYF; CDR3 DNA: TGTGCCAGCAGGGGCCGGACTAGCGGTGGGACAGATACGCAGTATTTT
clone size: few; D gene: TRBD2; V gene: TRBV6-6; J gene: TRBJ2-1; CDR3 protein: CASSKQLAGGRYEQFF; CDR3 DNA: TGTGCCAGCAGTAAACAACTAGCGGGGGGGCGATATGAGCAGTTCTTC
clone size: NA; D gene: TRBD2; V gene: TRBV6-2/TRBV6-3; J gene: TRBJ2-2; CDR3 protein: CASTPGLHTGELFF; CDR3 DNA: TGTGCCAGCACCCCGGGACTACACACCGGGGAGCTGTTTTTT
clone size: NA; D gene: NA; V gene: TRBV20-1; J gene: TRBJ2-5; CDR3 protein: CSARPGVETQYF; CDR3 DNA: TGCAGTGCTCGACCGGGAGTGGAGACCCAGTACTTC
clone size: NA; D gene: TRBD1; V gene: TRBV28; J gene: TRBJ1-4; CDR3 protein: CASMGQGLATNEKLFF; CDR3 DNA: TGTGCCAGCATGGGACAGGGACTCGCAACTAATGAAAAACTGTTTTTT
clone size: NA; D gene: NA; V gene: TRBV3-1; J gene: TRBJ2-5; CDR3 protein: CASSPTRKTQYF; CDR3 DNA: TGTGCCAGCAGCCCTACCCGGAAGACCCAGTACTTC
clone size: few; D gene: NA; V gene: TRBV5-5; J gene: TRBJ2-7; CDR3 protein: CASSAFHGSYEQYF; CDR3 DNA: TGTGCCAGCAGCGCCTTTCACGGGTCCTACGAGCAGTACTTC
clone size: NA; D gene: TRBD2; V gene: TRBV3-1; J gene: TRBJ2-1; CDR3 protein: CASSQESGPRGVRNEQFF; CDR3 DNA: TGTGCCAGCAGCCAAGAATCCGGGCCTCGGGGGGTTCGGAATGAGCAGTTCTTC
clone size: many; D gene: TRBD2; V gene: TRBV28; J gene: TRBJ2-4; CDR3 protein: CASSLRGDIQYF; CDR3 DNA: TGTGCCAGCAGCCTACGGGGGGACATTCAGTACTTC
clone size: NA; D gene: TRBD1; V gene: TRBV6-2/TRBV6-3; J gene: TRBJ2-1; CDR3 protein: CASSSTGGDYNEQFF; CDR3 DNA: TGTGCCAGCAGTTCCACAGGGGGCGATTACAATGAGCAGTTCTTC
clone size: NA; D gene: TRBD1; V gene: TRBV29-1; J gene: TRBJ2-7; CDR3 protein: CSVKTGGHEQYF; CDR3 DNA: TGCAGCGTCAAGACAGGGGGCCACGAGCAGTACTTC
clone size: once; D gene: NA; V gene: TRBV28; J gene: TRBJ2-7; CDR3 protein: CASSRPGSLVSYEQYF; CDR3 DNA: TGTGCCAGCAGCCGACCAGGTTCCCTCGTGTCCTACGAGCAGTACTTC
clone size: few; D gene: NA; V gene: TRBV6-6; J gene: TRBJ2-6; CDR3 protein: CASSYSSGSGANVLTF; CDR3 DNA: TGTGCCAGCAGTTACTCCTCGGGGTCTGGGGCCAACGTCCTGACTTTC
clone size: many; D gene: TRBD2; V gene: TRBV20-1; J gene: TRBJ2-3; CDR3 protein: CSAGLALTDTQYF; CDR3 DNA: TGCAGCGCCGGACTAGCGCTCACAGATACGCAGTATTTT
clone size: few; D gene: NA; V gene: TRBV5-5; J gene: TRBJ1-5; CDR3 protein: CASSLRQGRKDQPQHF; CDR3 DNA: TGTGCCAGCAGCTTGAGGCAGGGACGGAAAGATCAGCCCCAGCATTTT
clone size: NA; D gene: NA; V gene: TRBV3-1; J gene: TRBJ1-2; CDR3 protein: CASSQVGDHYGYTF; CDR3 DNA: TGTGCCAGCAGCCAAGTCGGCGATCACTATGGCTACACCTTC
clone size: many; D gene: TRBD1; V gene: TRBV20-1; J gene: TRBJ1-5; CDR3 protein: CSARDLGTDRGRMGNQPQHF; CDR3 DNA: TGCAGTGCTAGAGATTTGGGCACGGACAGGGGGCGGATGGGCAATCAGCCCCAGCATTTT
clone size: NA; D gene: NA; V gene: TRBV11-1; J gene: TRBJ1-1; CDR3 protein: CASSLVRRQMNTEAFF; CDR3 DNA: TGTGCCAGCAGCTTAGTTAGGAGACAGATGAACACTGAAGCTTTCTTT